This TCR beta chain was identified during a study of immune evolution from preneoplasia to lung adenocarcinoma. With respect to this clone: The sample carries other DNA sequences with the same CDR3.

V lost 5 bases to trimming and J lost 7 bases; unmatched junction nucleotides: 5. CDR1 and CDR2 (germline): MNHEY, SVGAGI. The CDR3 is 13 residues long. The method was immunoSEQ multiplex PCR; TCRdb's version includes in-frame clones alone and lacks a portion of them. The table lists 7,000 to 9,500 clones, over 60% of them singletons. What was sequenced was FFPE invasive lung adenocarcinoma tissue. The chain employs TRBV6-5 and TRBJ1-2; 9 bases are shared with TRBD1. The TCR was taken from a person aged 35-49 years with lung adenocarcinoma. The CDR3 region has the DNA TGTGCCAGCAGTGCCGGGACAGGGTTTGGCTACACCTTC. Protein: CASSAGTGFGYTF.